Each of the 18 T cell receptor beta chains below was sequenced from the same sample in a study of T cells after yellow fever vaccination. TCRdb analysed the 5' RACE reads with MiXCR anew, one entry per CDR3 protein. The sample records 150,000 to 200,000 distinct CDR3 sequences, roughly 9.6% being singletons. Sequences were derived from CD8+ T cells sorted from PBMCs, sampled 15 days after the yellow fever booster vaccination. The receptors stem from a man aged 18 to 29 who received the YFV17D yellow fever vaccine.

This clonotype has only a few counts. V and J are TRBV19 and TRBJ1-5; D unresolved. Trimming removed 2 bases at V and 1 base at J, with 9 bases between. This CDR3 has 15 residues. In germline, CDR1 is LNHDA, CDR2 SQIVND (reference sequence). This CDR3 is CASSISPQSNQPQHF. Here the CDR3 DNA reads TGTGCCAGTAGTATATCCCCGCAGAGCAATCAGCCCCAGCATTTT.

This clonotype was recorded a few times. The V gene is TRBV4-1, the J gene TRBJ2-7; 9 nucleotides agree with TRBD1. This CDR3 region has 15 residues. Germline CDR1 is MGHRA and CDR2 is YSYEKL. Germline trimming cut 3 bases from V and 8 bases from J; bases unmatched to any gene: 11. CDR3 bases: TGCGCCAGCAGCCAGTTGTCCCGGGACAGGGATAAGCAGTACTTC. Its protein product is CASSQLSRDRDKQYF.

The gene calls are TRBV5-4 and TRBJ2-7; 9 bases match TRBD1. Germline V lookup: CDR1 SGHNT, CDR2 YYREEE (reference sequence). The CDR3 covers 15 residues. Trimming at V came to 0 bases and at J to 3 bases, leaving 4 bases not matched to a gene. CDR3 coding DNA: TGTGCCAGCAGCTTGGCCGGACAGGGGTACTACGAGCAGTACTTC. As protein: CASSLAGQGYYEQYF.

The chain joins TRBV29-1 to TRBJ1-1, with D uncertain. V was trimmed by 6 bases and J by 4 bases, leaving 9 bases between them. Per germline, CDR1 SQVTM and CDR2 ANQGSEA. This CDR3 comprises 11 residues. CDR3 region: CSVNKFTEAFF. The DNA for the CDR3 is TGCAGCGTAAATAAATTCACTGAAGCTTTCTTT. The whole variable domain, remainder taken from reference TRBV29-1 and TRBJ1-1, is SAVISQKPSRDICQRGTSLTIQCQVDSQVTMMFWYRQQPGQSLTLIATANQGSEATYESGFVIDKFPISRPNLTFSTLTVSNMSPEDSSIYLCSVNKFTEAFFGQGTRLTVV.

This clonotype was picked up a small number of times. The J gene is TRBJ2-7, the V gene TRBV6-2 or TRBV6-3, with 15 nucleotides matching TRBD2. V was pared by 6 bases and J by 3 bases, with 6 bases of the junction left unmatched. CDR3 length equals 16 residues. Germline lookup yields CDR1 MNHEY and CDR2 SVGEGT. The CDR3 DNA reads TGTGCCAGCAGCCGGGGACTAGCGGGGGGAAACTACGAGCAGTACTTC. Its protein is CASSRGLAGGNYEQYF.

This clonotype was seen more than once but under ten times. This rearrangement joins TRBV6-5 to TRBJ2-3; 7 bases agree with TRBD2. The J segment lost 4 bases and the V segment lost 6 bases, leaving 13 bases of the junction unmatched. The CDR3 totals 16 residues. CDR1 and CDR2 from the germline V gene are MNHEY and SVGAGI. The CDR3: CASSLGGAGVSDTQYF. The CDR3 DNA is TGTGCCAGCAGCCTTGGTGGGGCGGGGGTCTCAGATACGCAGTATTTT.

Many counts were recorded for this clonotype. The chain uses TRBV29-1 and TRBJ2-1; D is perhaps TRBD2 (5 bases). The CDR3 extends over 12 amino acids. Trimming removed 5 bases from V and 12 bases from J, with 17 bases in between. Germline V lookup: CDR1 SQVTM, CDR2 ANQGSEA. The CDR3 here is CSVRSSGRGQFF. The CDR3 nucleotides are TGCAGCGTTCGATCATCTGGACGGGGGCAGTTCTTC.

This clonotype was counted many times. The rearrangement uses TRBV27 and TRBJ1-1; no reliable D call. Germline V CDR1 and CDR2: MNHEY, SMNVEV (reference sequence). The CDR3 runs 13 residues. V was trimmed by 2 bases and J by 6 bases, leaving 10 bases between them. CDR3 sequence reads: CASSLTVQAEAFF. The CDR3 region has the DNA TGTGCCAGCAGTTTAACCGTGCAGGCTGAAGCTTTCTTT.

There are a few counts of this clonotype. The V call is TRBV6-5, the J call TRBJ1-5, with 9 bases that match TRBD1. Trimming took 6 bases from V and 1 from J; bases not matched to a gene: 10. Germline CDR1 is MNHEY and CDR2 is SVGAGI. The CDR3 contains 17 residues. The DNA of the CDR3 is TGTGCCAGCAGCCCCTACGCCGGGACAGGGAGCAATCAGCCCCAGCATTTT. It codes for CASSPYAGTGSNQPQHF.

V usage is TRBV10-3 and J usage is TRBJ2-1; D not certain. Germline V lookup: CDR1 ENHRY, CDR2 SYGVKD. With 6 bases removed from V and 0 bases from J, the gap between germline ends came to 15 bases. There are 16 residues in the CDR3. In nucleotides, the CDR3 is TGTGCCATCAGCGAGACGGGTGATAGCTCCTACAATGAGCAGTTCTTC. It is translated as CAISETGDSSYNEQFF.

This chain links TRBV5-3 with TRBJ2-1, with 14 nucleotides matching TRBD2. TRBV5-3 is known as an ORF, though its function is uncertain. This CDR3 is 15 amino acids long. The ends lost 5 bases at V and 7 bases at J; junction bases unmatched: 5. The CDR3, as DNA: TGTGCCAGAAGTCGGGGACTAGCGGGGGTGAATGAGCAGTTCTTC. This codes for CARSRGLAGVNEQFF.

Here the CDR3 reads CASSLGQVRATEAFF. As DNA, the CDR3 is TGTGCCAGCTCTCTGGGACAGGTCCGCGCGACTGAAGCTTTCTTT. J is TRBJ1-1 and V is TRBV19; 8 bases fit TRBD1. The V and J ends lost 9 bases and 5 bases, in that order; junction bases with no gene match: 14. CDR1 is LNHDA and CDR2 is SQIVND in the germline V gene (reference sequence). The length of the CDR3 is 15 residues.

This clonotype was found many times. This chain joins TRBV4-3 and TRBJ2-7; D gene unclear. Trimming took off 0 bases at V and 7 bases at J, with 7 bases between the two ends. The germline gives CDR1 LGHNA, CDR2 YSLEER. This CDR3 contains 12 residues. CDR3 DNA sequence: TGCGCCAGCAGCCAAGATGCCAGGGAGCAGTACGTC. This sequence encodes CASSQDAREQYV.

This clonotype was observed many times. The chain has TRBV29-1 and TRBJ2-7; D remains ambiguous. Trimming removed 4 bases from V and 0 bases from J, with 10 bases in between. CDR3 length: 13 amino acids. CDR1 is SQVTM, CDR2 ANQGSEA, per germline. In nucleotides, the CDR3 is TGCAGCGTTGCGGTAGGCAGCTCCTACGAGCAGTACGTC. It specifies CSVAVGSSYEQYV.

The chain joins TRBV7-9 to TRBJ1-1, with 11 bases that match TRBD1. Trimming cost V 5 bases and J 0 bases; bases outside gene matches: 5. Per germline, CDR1 SEHNR and CDR2 FQNEAQ (reference sequence). The CDR3 is 16 residues long. This CDR3 is CASSPRTGGVNTEAFF. The CDR3 nucleotides are TGTGCCAGCAGCCCAAGGACAGGGGGCGTGAACACTGAAGCTTTCTTT.

This clonotype has a count of ten or more. The CDR3 sequence is CATSSSPGLSNEQFF. The CDR3 DNA reads as TGTGCCACCAGCAGTTCCCCGGGACTCTCCAATGAGCAGTTCTTC. The V gene is TRBV15, the J gene TRBJ2-1; D is perhaps TRBD2 (6 bases). Germline V gene sequence: CDR1 LNHNV, CDR2 YYDKDF (reference sequence). The CDR3 runs 15 residues. V was shortened by 3 bases and J by 6 bases, with 15 bases between the two germline ends. The whole variable domain, filled in from reference TRBV15 and TRBJ2-1, reads DAMVIQNPRYQVTQFGKPVTLSCSQTLNHNVMYWYQQKSSQAPKLLFHYYDKDFNNEADTPDNFQSRRPNTSFCFLDIRSPGLGDTAMYLCATSSSPGLSNEQFFGPGTRLTVL.

At least ten counts were recorded for this clonotype. The J gene is TRBJ2-1, the V gene TRBV7-6, with D perhaps TRBD1 (7 bases). V was clipped by 10 bases and J by 2 bases, with 12 bases between them. The germline gives CDR1 SGHVS, CDR2 FNYEAQ. The CDR3 runs to 13 residues. The CDR3 protein is CAIAGGPYNEQFF. DNA for the CDR3: TGTGCCATCGCAGGGGGGCCCTACAATGAGCAGTTCTTC.

The chain combines TRBV11-1 with TRBJ1-2; D is unclear. The V end was cut by 5 bases, the J end by 1 base, with 11 bases between. In germline, CDR1 is SGHAT, CDR2 FQDESV (reference sequence). CDR3 length equals 14 residues. The CDR3 sequence is CASSPAGSNYGYTF. The CDR3 coding sequence is TGTGCCAGCAGCCCCGCCGGGAGTAACTATGGCTACACCTTC.